The 26 T cell receptor beta chains given below trace back to one sample, sequenced in a study of a mutant IDH1 vaccine in newly diagnosed glioma. Time point here: baseline, week 1 (first vaccination visit). Treatment noted: pre-vaccination baseline after standard-of-care therapy. Measured with immunoSEQ multiplex PCR; TCRdb has only the in-frame clones, and not every one. Of around 87,000 clones in the sample, under 90% were seen once. The sequenced sample was PBMCs, obtained from a glioma patient treated with radiotherapy, temozolomide or both. The source of these receptors is a woman in her fifties or sixties with glioma.

This chain uses TRBV28 with TRBJ2-1, with 9 bases fitting TRBD1. J was trimmed by 7 bases and V by 6 bases; bases with no gene match: 10. Germline values: CDR1 MDHEN, CDR2 SYDVKM. The length of the CDR3 is 15 residues. CDR3 bases: TGTGCCAGCAGCCTTGCCGGGACAGGGCGTAATGAGCAGTTCTTC. It codes for CASSLAGTGRNEQFF. The full variable domain, completed using reference TRBV28 and TRBJ2-1, is DVKVTQSSRYLVKRTGEKVFLECVQDMDHENMFWYRQDPGLGLRLIYFSYDVKMKEKGDIPEGYSVSREKKERFSLILESASTNQTSMYLCASSLAGTGRNEQFFGPGTRLTVL.

J is TRBJ2-2 and V is TRBV25-1; D not resolved. In germline, CDR1 is MGHDK, CDR2 SYGVNS. Trimming pared 7 bases from V and 4 bases from J, leaving 4 bases between. The length of the CDR3 is 11 residues. The DNA for the CDR3 is TGTGCCAGCACTTTCACCGGGGAGCTGTTTTTT. It yields the protein CASTFTGELFF.

This rearrangement joins TRBV4-2 to TRBJ2-5; D uncertain. V was clipped by 1 base and J by 6 bases, with 18 bases between them. From germline, CDR1 is LGHNA and CDR2 YNFKEQ. This CDR3 spans 16 amino acids. The CDR3 sequence: CASSQGMSASPKTQYF. In DNA, the CDR3 is TGTGCCAGCAGCCAAGGGATGTCCGCCAGCCCAAAGACCCAGTACTTC.

The chain employs TRBV9 and TRBJ2-3; D gene uncertain. V lost 0 bases and J lost 0, with 8 bases in between. Germline V gene lookup returns CDR1 SGDLS and CDR2 YYNGEE. The CDR3 length is 15 residues. The CDR3 spells CASSVGRPSTDTQYF. CDR3 nucleotide sequence: TGTGCCAGCAGCGTAGGTCGACCCAGCACAGATACGCAGTATTTT.

The J gene is TRBJ2-2, the V gene TRBV27, with a weak D call TRBD1 (5 bases). V dropped 4 bases and J dropped 4 bases, with 10 bases sitting between them. Germline CDR1 and CDR2: MNHEY and SMNVEV (reference sequence). The CDR3 spans 14 residues. CDR3 coding DNA: TGTGCCAGCAGTTGGACCACAGGCACCGGGGAGCTGTTTTTT. Translating gives CASSWTTGTGELFF.

The chain recombines TRBV27 with TRBJ1-2; weak D call: TRBD1 (6 bases). The CDR3 runs 13 residues. Germline CDR1 reads MNHEY; CDR2 reads SMNVEV (reference sequence). Trimming stripped 3 bases from V and 5 bases from J, with 10 bases between. The CDR3 protein is CASSLYQGYGYTF. CDR3 coding DNA: TGTGCCAGCAGTTTGTATCAGGGGTATGGCTACACCTTC.

This clone was picked up one time. The rearrangement joins TRBV5-1 to TRBJ2-1; the match to TRBD2 covers 10 bases. The V gene end was trimmed by 2 bases and the J gene end by 10 bases; junction bases not matched to a gene: 15. Germline-derived CDR1 and CDR2 are SGHRS and YFSETQ. There are 17 residues in the CDR3. Here the CDR3 reads CASSLQVQRGGPKEQFF. The CDR3, as DNA: TGCGCCAGCAGCTTACAAGTCCAGCGGGGGGGCCCCAAAGAGCAGTTCTTC.

The chain carries TRBV2 and TRBJ2-7; D may be TRBD1 (5 bases). V dropped 7 bases and J dropped 1 base, with 8 bases sitting between them. The CDR3 is made up of 12 amino acids. CDR1 and CDR2 from the germline V gene are SNHLY and FYNNEI. CDR3 protein: CASKRTSYEQYF. The CDR3, as DNA: TGTGCCAGCAAGAGGACATCCTACGAGCAGTACTTC.

The CDR3 DNA reads as TGTGCCAGCAGCTTAGAGGGCAGGGCCCTCTCTGGGGCCAACGTCCTGACTTTC. Protein: CASSLEGRALSGANVLTF. The chain employs TRBV13 and TRBJ2-6, with TRBD1 as a possible D gene (5 bases). There are 18 residues in the CDR3. V shed 1 base and J shed 0 bases, with 13 bases lying between them. Germline V gene sequence: CDR1 PRHDT, CDR2 FYEKMQ (reference sequence).

The chain joins TRBV30 to TRBJ1-1; D not certain. The CDR3 spans 13 residues. Trimming shortened V by 8 bases and J by 1 base, and 14 bases separated the two germline ends. The germline V gene encodes CDR1 GTSNPN and CDR2 SVGIG (reference sequence). The CDR3 DNA follows: TGTGCCCGACAAAAGGATAGGAACACTGAAGCTTTCTTT. Translation: CARQKDRNTEAFF.

The chain employs TRBV6-5 and TRBJ2-7; 9 bases are shared with TRBD1. Germline CDR1 and CDR2: MNHEY and SVGAGI. The CDR3 consists of 15 residues. Trimming removed 8 bases from V and 5 bases from J; junction bases left unmatched: 13. The CDR3 reads CASSRTGTGTNEQYF. Here the CDR3 DNA reads TGTGCCAGCTCCCGTACCGGGACAGGGACGAACGAGCAGTACTTC.

This rearrangement joins TRBV6-1 to TRBJ2-7; no clear D gene. V dropped 5 bases and J dropped 3 bases, with 17 bases sitting between them. CDR1 and CDR2 (germline): MNHNS, SASEGT. The CDR3 contains 15 residues. This CDR3 reads CASSQRPEGVYEQYF. DNA of the CDR3: TGTGCCAGCAGTCAACGCCCCGAAGGAGTCTACGAGCAGTACTTC.

The genes are TRBV13 and TRBJ1-6; D uncertain. Germline CDR1 reads PRHDT; CDR2 reads FYEKMQ (reference sequence). Trimming took off 1 base at V and 10 bases at J, with 14 bases between the two ends. The CDR3 contains 15 residues. CDR3 sequence reads: CASSLEVKGRSPLHF. CDR3 in DNA: TGTGCCAGCAGCTTAGAGGTGAAGGGCCGCTCACCCCTCCACTTT.

The V and J genes are TRBV4-1 and TRBJ1-3; D may be TRBD1 (5 bases). Germline values: CDR1 MGHRA, CDR2 YSYEKL. The CDR3 loop spans 16 amino acids. V was trimmed by 0 bases and J by 0 bases, leaving 9 bases between them. In DNA, the CDR3 is TGCGCCAGCAGCCAAGACAGGGCCCTCTCTGGAAACACCATATATTTT. It encodes CASSQDRALSGNTIYF.

Comments on this clone: An end of the junction does not agree with germline; a read error may underlie this. The chain recombines TRBV12-5 with TRBJ2-2; 9 positions agree with TRBD1. This CDR3 comprises 15 residues. Germline lookup yields CDR1 LGHNT and CDR2 FRNRAP. The CDR3 reads CASGTGQGNTGKLFF. CDR3 nucleotide sequence: TGTGCTAGTGGTACGGGACAGGGTAACACCGGGAAGCTGTTTTTT.

The V and J genes are TRBV4-3 and TRBJ1-3; no definite D call. Per the germline V gene, CDR1 is LGHNA and CDR2 is YSLEER. The CDR3 has 15 residues. With 2 bases removed from V and 0 bases from J, the gap between germline ends came to 8 bases. The CDR3 here is CASSQRPSSGNTIYF. The CDR3 DNA reads as TGCGCCAGCAGCCAAAGGCCCTCCTCTGGAAACACCATATATTTT.

The chain recombines TRBV19 with TRBJ2-7, with D hard to call. The V end lost 6 bases, the J end lost 0 bases, and 9 bases lay between the germline ends. This CDR3 is 13 amino acids long. Germline values: CDR1 LNHDA, CDR2 SQIVND (reference sequence). The DNA of the CDR3 is TGTGCCAGTAGCCTGTCCTACTCCTACGAGCAGTACTTC. Its protein is CASSLSYSYEQYF.

The rearrangement links TRBV6-5 to TRBJ2-5; D gene uncertain. Trimming cost V 2 bases and J 4 bases, with 17 bases left between them. CDR1 and CDR2 (germline): MNHEY, SVGAGI. The CDR3 loop spans 16 amino acids. The CDR3 loop is CASSYVPSTGRETQYF. DNA for the CDR3: TGTGCCAGCAGTTACGTTCCGTCGACCGGTCGAGAGACCCAGTACTTC.

As concerns this clone: Other DNA sequences within the sample encode an identical CDR3. The V call is TRBV9, the J call TRBJ1-5, with D unclear. The germline V gene has CDR1 SGDLS and CDR2 YYNGEE. There are 14 residues in the CDR3. V lost 0 bases and J 4 bases, leaving 8 bases between the germline ends. The CDR3 nucleotides are TGTGCCAGCAGCGTAGGCGGGGTTAATCAGCCCCAGCATTTT. Translation: CASSVGGVNQPQHF.

V and J are TRBV29-1 and TRBJ2-4, with 11 bases that match TRBD2. The length of the CDR3 is 16 residues. Losses at the gene ends were 6 bases for V and 2 bases for J; bases not matched to a gene: 9. Germline V gene data show CDR1 as SQVTM and CDR2 as ANQGSEA. The CDR3 bases are TGCAGCGTAGCTCTTGGACTAGCGGGCCCCAAAAACATTCAGTACTTC. Its protein is CSVALGLAGPKNIQYF.

The V call is TRBV7-3, the J call TRBJ1-1; unclear D gene. The CDR3 has 13 amino acids. Trimming shortened V by 0 bases and J by 1 base, and 3 bases separated the two germline ends. CDR1 is SGHTA, CDR2 FQGTGA, per germline. CDR3 DNA sequence: TGTGCCAGCAGCTTAACGACGAACACTGAAGCTTTCTTT. Its protein product is CASSLTTNTEAFF.

The rearrangement uses TRBV19 and TRBJ1-4; D perhaps matches TRBD1 (6 bases). Per the germline V gene, CDR1 is LNHDA and CDR2 is SQIVND (reference sequence). The CDR3 loop spans 15 amino acids. V lost 5 bases and J 8 bases, leaving 18 bases between the germline ends. As DNA, the CDR3 is TGTGCCAGTAGTCACCCGACAGGCGTAGAAGAAAAACTGTTTTTT. Translating it yields CASSHPTGVEEKLFF.

The CDR3 is CASSLVAGGSYEQYF. CDR3 DNA: TGTGCCAGCAGCTTGGTAGCGGGGGGATCCTACGAGCAGTACTTC. The gene calls are TRBV5-6 and TRBJ2-7; 10 nucleotides match TRBD2. The V segment lost 0 bases and the J segment 1 base; nucleotides outside the gene matches: 1. CDR1 and CDR2 from the germline V gene are SGHDT and YYEEEE. There are 15 residues in the CDR3.

CDR3 sequence: CASSSPSRGGSETQYF. The CDR3 DNA follows: TGTGCCAGCAGCTCCCCTTCGCGGGGGGGCAGTGAGACCCAGTACTTC. The chain employs TRBV2 and TRBJ2-5; TRBD2 matches 9 bases. The CDR3 consists of 16 residues. The ends lost 6 bases at V and 5 bases at J; junction bases unmatched: 13. The germline V gene has CDR1 SNHLY and CDR2 FYNNEI.

The chain uses TRBV6-6 and TRBJ1-1; D is possibly TRBD1 (6 bases). This CDR3 is 12 amino acids long. The germline V and J ends were trimmed by 4 bases and 8 bases, with 11 bases remaining between them. Germline CDR1 MNHNY, CDR2 SVGAGI (reference sequence). CDR3 nucleotides: TGTGCCAGCAGTTCAGGGACACGCGAAGCTTTCTTT. Amino acids: CASSSGTREAFF.

The chain is built from TRBV19 and TRBJ1-5; D might be TRBD1 (6 bases). There are 15 residues in the CDR3. Germline CDR1 is LNHDA and CDR2 is SQIVND (reference sequence). Trimming took off 7 bases at V and 6 bases at J, with 19 bases between the two ends. The CDR3 here is CASTPRRGLGQPQHF. The DNA of the CDR3 is TGTGCCAGTACCCCAAGGAGGGGGTTGGGTCAGCCCCAGCATTTT.